This T cell receptor beta chain came from a study of sequential checkpoint blockade in melanoma. As for treatment: randomized to nivolumab then ipilimumab (arm A) or the reverse (arm B). Live CD3+CD8+ CD19− CD56− cells were sorted from PBMCs. Measured with immunoSEQ multiplex PCR; TCRdb has only the in-frame clones, and not every one. The table has around 18,000 clones, 70% to 75% seen once. Trimming removed 4 bases at V and 7 bases at J, with 19 bases between. The CDR3 runs to 14 residues. Germline V CDR1 and CDR2: GTSNPN, SVGIG (reference sequence). The J gene is TRBJ1-2, the V gene TRBV30, with D possibly TRBD1 on 5 matching bases. This clonotype originated in a human donor with melanoma. The sequencing here drew on CD8+ T cells sorted from blood (inferred from file names), taken from a patient given nivolumab and ipilimumab in sequence. This CDR3 is CAWTTLSGETGYTF. CDR3 sequence (DNA): TGTGCCTGGACCACTCTATCGGGGGAGACTGGCTACACCTTC.